The 32 T cell receptor beta chains reported below all come from one sample, sequenced in a study of shared clonotypes between healthy human individuals. Using immunoSEQ multiplex PCR, the repertoire was profiled, and TCRdb retains in-frame clones only, with some absent. The repertoire holds some 2,400,000 clones, with around 95% as singletons. The sample comprised naive CD4+ T cells sorted from blood. Subset given: CD45RA+ positively selected. These receptors were obtained from a man aged 18 to 35 in good health.

The chain employs TRBV6-1 and TRBJ2-5; perhaps D is TRBD1 or TRBD2 (5 bases each). Trimming pared 2 bases from V and 0 bases from J, leaving 16 bases between. Germline lookup yields CDR1 MNHNS and CDR2 SASEGT. The CDR3 runs to 17 residues. The CDR3 nucleotides read TGTGCCAGCAGTGAACGGCGAGGGGTAACGTACCAAGAGACCCAGTACTTC. Translating it yields CASSERRGVTYQETQYF.

This rearrangement joins TRBV6-5 to TRBJ2-7; 13 positions agree with TRBD2. From germline, CDR1 is MNHEY and CDR2 SVGAGI. V was pared by 6 bases and J by 7 bases, with 9 bases of the junction left unmatched. This CDR3 is 15 amino acids long. CDR3 sequence (DNA): TGTGCCAGCAGCCCTTGGACTAGCGGGAGAAATGAGCAGTACTTC. Protein sequence: CASSPWTSGRNEQYF.

J is TRBJ2-5 and V is TRBV10-2, with 8 bases aligning to TRBD2. CDR3 size: 15 residues. Germline lookup yields CDR1 WSHSY and CDR2 SAAADI. V shed 4 bases, J shed 4 bases, and the junction held 8 bases outside the gene matches. CDR3 protein: CASSGPSGSRETQYF. Written as DNA, the CDR3 is TGCGCCAGCAGTGGGCCCAGCGGGAGTAGAGAGACCCAGTACTTC.

V and J are TRBV11-2 and TRBJ1-1, with D unresolved. The CDR3 is 13 residues long. Germline CDR1 reads SGHAT; CDR2 reads FQNNGV. V gave up 0 bases and J gave up 7 bases, with 9 bases separating them. As DNA, the CDR3 is TGTGCCAGCAGCTTAGATGGAGGAAGTGAAGCTTTCTTT. Its translation: CASSLDGGSEAFF.

The chain has TRBV5-1 and TRBJ2-1, with TRBD2 matching 12 bases. CDR1 is SGHRS, CDR2 YFSETQ, per germline. The CDR3 sequence is 16 residues long. J gave up 3 bases and V 0 bases, and 1 base lay outside the gene matches. CDR3 DNA: TGCGCCAGCAGCTTGGGACTAGCGGGAGTCTACAATGAGCAGTTCTTC. It specifies CASSLGLAGVYNEQFF.

V usage is TRBV6-6 and J usage is TRBJ2-2, with D perhaps matching TRBD1 (6 bases). Germline CDR1 is MNHNY and CDR2 is SVGAGI (reference sequence). V was trimmed by 7 bases and J by 4 bases, leaving 13 bases between them. The CDR3 is 14 amino acids. CDR3 nucleotides: TGTGCCAGCACATTAGGGGGTAGCACCGGGGAGCTGTTTTTT. This gives the protein CASTLGGSTGELFF.

This chain connects TRBV5-1 to TRBJ1-4; D possibly corresponds to TRBD1 (5 bases). The germline V gene has CDR1 SGHRS and CDR2 YFSETQ. The CDR3 runs 15 residues. Deletions cut 6 bases from V and 8 bases from J, with 20 bases between. In DNA form, the CDR3 reads TGCGCCAGCACCATCGCGTCAGGGAAAGAAGAAAAACTGTTTTTT. This translates into CASTIASGKEEKLFF. Using reference TRBV5-1 and TRBJ1-4 for the parts outside the CDR3, the full variable domain is KAGVTQTPRYLIKTRGQQVTLSCSPISGHRSVSWYQQTPGQGLQFLFEYFSETQRNKGNFPGRFSGRQFSNSRSEMNVSTLELGDSALYLCASTIASGKEEKLFFGSGTQLSVL.

The chain recombines TRBV5-3 with TRBJ1-2, with D unclear. TRBV5-3 is flagged as an ORF with uncertain function. V gave up 6 bases and J gave up 0 bases, with 6 bases separating them. The CDR3 extends over 12 amino acids. This chain's CDR3 is CARKSSNYGYTF. The CDR3 nucleotides read TGTGCCAGAAAAAGCTCTAACTATGGCTACACCTTC.

The chain has TRBV7-3 and TRBJ1-6, with a tentative D call TRBD1 (6 bases). The germline V gene has CDR1 SGHTA and CDR2 FQGTGA. Between the trimmed V and J ends, which lost 5 bases and 5 bases, there was a span of 13 bases. The CDR3 is 15 amino acids. The CDR3 sequence is CASSVPGQNNSPLHF. In DNA, the CDR3 is TGTGCCAGCAGCGTCCCGGGACAAAATAATTCACCCCTCCACTTT.

Note on this clone: Distinct nucleotide sequences in the sample also encode this CDR3. V is TRBV27 and J is TRBJ1-5, with 11 positions matching TRBD1. This CDR3 has 15 residues. The J segment lost 4 bases and the V segment lost 4 bases, leaving 3 bases of the junction unmatched. CDR1 and CDR2 (germline): MNHEY, SMNVEV (reference sequence). DNA of the CDR3: TGTGCCAGCAGTTCCGGGACAGGGGGAAATCAGCCCCAGCATTTT. Translation gives CASSSGTGGNQPQHF.

Here the CDR3 reads CASSLDTPGELFF. CDR3 DNA sequence: TGTGCCAGCAGCTTGGATACCCCCGGGGAGCTGTTTTTT. V usage is TRBV5-4 and J usage is TRBJ2-2, with D unresolved. From germline, CDR1 is SGHNT and CDR2 YYREEE (reference sequence). The CDR3 totals 13 residues. Trimming shortened V by 0 bases and J by 6 bases, and 6 bases separated the two germline ends.

This clone was picked up one time. This chain joins TRBV4-1 and TRBJ2-7; the match to TRBD2 covers 7 bases. Per the germline V gene, CDR1 is MGHRA and CDR2 is YSYEKL. V lost 3 bases and J lost 5; bases outside the gene matches: 4. The CDR3 length is 13 residues. CDR3 DNA: TGCGCCAGCAGCCACGGGAGGCCCCACGAGCAGTACTTC. Its translation: CASSHGRPHEQYF.

This chain links TRBV5-4 with TRBJ2-3; weak D call: TRBD2 (5 bases). V lost 3 bases, J lost 2 bases, and 10 bases lay in between. The CDR3 runs to 14 residues. CDR1 is SGHNT, CDR2 YYREEE, per germline (reference sequence). Here the CDR3 DNA reads TGTGCCAGCAGCTCTCTAGCAGACACAGATACGCAGTATTTT. Translation: CASSSLADTDTQYF.

The chain is built from TRBV6-6 and TRBJ2-7; no reliable D call. Trimming removed 4 bases from V and 2 bases from J, with 9 bases in between. In germline, CDR1 is MNHNY, CDR2 SVGAGI (reference sequence). This CDR3 is built from 13 residues. Written as DNA, the CDR3 is TGTGCCAGCAGTTCATACAAGACCTACGAGCAGTACTTC. Residues: CASSSYKTYEQYF.

This chain links TRBV28 with TRBJ2-7; TRBD2 matches at 9 bases. CDR1 and CDR2 (germline): MDHEN, SYDVKM. Trimming took 3 bases from V and 9 from J; bases not matched to a gene: 9. The CDR3 sequence is 14 residues long. CDR3 region: CASSLAGLALGQYF. In DNA form, the CDR3 reads TGTGCCAGCAGTTTGGCAGGACTAGCGCTTGGGCAGTACTTC.

The rearrangement uses TRBV27 and TRBJ2-1, with 9 nucleotides matching TRBD1. The CDR3 spans 14 residues. With V trimmed by 3 bases and J by 8 bases, 5 bases remained unmatched. CDR1 is MNHEY, CDR2 SMNVEV, per germline (reference sequence). The CDR3 bases are TGTGCCAGCAGTTTTGGGGGACAGGGAGATGAGCAGTTCTTC. This encodes CASSFGGQGDEQFF.

This chain connects TRBV7-6 to TRBJ2-7; 7 positions agree with TRBD2. The germline V gene encodes CDR1 SGHVS and CDR2 FNYEAQ. This CDR3 has 16 residues. Unmatched junction bases numbered 10, after V lost 5 bases and J lost 0 bases. The DNA for the CDR3 is TGTGCCAGCAGCCCGGCCACAGCGGGGACCTCCTACGAGCAGTACTTC. This gives the protein CASSPATAGTSYEQYF.

The CDR3 is CASGQGTVTEAFF. The CDR3 nucleotides read TGCGCCAGCGGACAGGGTACGGTCACTGAAGCTTTCTTT. The rearrangement uses TRBV5-1 and TRBJ1-1; 8 nucleotides line up with TRBD1. With V trimmed by 7 bases and J by 4 bases, 6 bases remained unmatched. CDR1 and CDR2 from the germline V gene are SGHRS and YFSETQ. This CDR3 contains 13 residues.

The chain links TRBV5-1 to TRBJ2-5, with TRBD2 identical over 8 bases. The CDR3 is 16 amino acids. Germline CDR1 and CDR2: SGHRS and YFSETQ. With 4 bases clipped from V and 3 bases from J, the junction kept 11 bases outside the gene matches. The CDR3 loop is CASSRNRAGAEETQYF. As DNA, the CDR3 is TGCGCCAGCAGCCGCAATAGAGCGGGAGCGGAAGAGACCCAGTACTTC.

The V gene is TRBV7-3, the J gene TRBJ2-7; D unclear. With 5 bases removed from V and 4 bases from J, the gap between germline ends came to 12 bases. Germline V gene data show CDR1 as SGHTA and CDR2 as FQGTGA. There are 13 residues in the CDR3. The CDR3 sequence: CASSAAPTYEQYF. In DNA, the CDR3 is TGTGCCAGCAGCGCGGCACCGACTTACGAGCAGTACTTC.

This chain uses TRBV2 with TRBJ2-7; TRBD1 agrees at 7 bases. This CDR3 region has 15 residues. After removal of 6 bases from V and 0 bases from J, the junction contained 8 bases not matched to a gene. Germline V gene sequence: CDR1 SNHLY, CDR2 FYNNEI. DNA for the CDR3: TGTGCCAGCAGCGCCGGGACAGTCAGCTCCTACGAGCAGTACTTC. Amino acids: CASSAGTVSSYEQYF.

Remarks on this clone: The identical CDR3 is also encoded by other nucleotide sequences in the sample. This chain joins TRBV6-1 and TRBJ2-7, with D perhaps assigned TRBD1 or TRBD2 (5 bases each). The CDR3 spans 12 residues. The germline gives CDR1 MNHNS, CDR2 SASEGT. V lost 8 bases and J 3 bases, leaving 11 bases between the germline ends. The CDR3 DNA reads as TGTGCCAGCGACCGGGACCGCTACGAGCAGTACTTC. It specifies CASDRDRYEQYF.

This chain uses TRBV10-3 with TRBJ2-7; a possible D gene is TRBD2 (5 bases). This CDR3 region has 13 residues. Trimming took 5 bases from V and 3 from J, leaving 11 bases between them. The V gene's germline CDR1 is ENHRY and CDR2 SYGVKD. The CDR3 reads CAISPRGLYEQYF. The CDR3 DNA is TGTGCCATCAGTCCCCGGGGTCTCTACGAGCAGTACTTC.

V and J are TRBV7-2 and TRBJ2-2; TRBD2 is a possible D gene (5 bases). Per germline, CDR1 SGHTA and CDR2 FQGNSA. The length of the CDR3 is 16 residues. Trimming stripped 0 bases from V and 4 bases from J, with 12 bases between. The CDR3 DNA is TGTGCCAGCAGCTTAGCAGGGTCGAGGGTCACCGGGGAGCTGTTTTTT. It yields the protein CASSLAGSRVTGELFF.

This clone was seen once. The V and J genes are TRBV19 and TRBJ1-5; D perhaps matches TRBD1 (5 bases). V was shortened by 8 bases and J by 5 bases, with 10 bases between the two germline ends. The CDR3 loop spans 12 amino acids. Germline lookup yields CDR1 LNHDA and CDR2 SQIVND (reference sequence). As DNA, the CDR3 is TGTGCCAGTCGACAGAACGATCAGCCCCAGCATTTT. This sequence encodes CASRQNDQPQHF.

Only a few counts were recorded for this clone. The V gene is TRBV6-5, the J gene TRBJ1-6; D unresolved. Per the germline V gene, CDR1 is MNHEY and CDR2 is SVGAGI. With 8 bases removed from V and 7 bases from J, the gap between germline ends came to 15 bases. CDR3 length: 14 residues. The CDR3 sequence: CASYSPGRNSPLHF. Written as DNA, the CDR3 is TGTGCCAGCTATAGTCCGGGCCGCAATTCACCCCTCCACTTT.

The rearrangement joins TRBV5-6 to TRBJ2-7, with 7 bases fitting TRBD1. The CDR3 length is 15 residues. Germline trimming cut 4 bases from V and 4 bases from J; bases unmatched to any gene: 11. Per germline, CDR1 SGHDT and CDR2 YYEEEE. The CDR3: CASSPETGLKYEQYF. DNA for the CDR3: TGTGCCAGCAGCCCCGAGACAGGGTTAAAATACGAGCAGTACTTC.

The rearrangement uses TRBV10-3 and TRBJ2-5; TRBD2 might be the D (6 bases). CDR3 length: 14 residues. Germline V gives CDR1 ENHRY, CDR2 SYGVKD. V lost 2 bases to trimming and J lost 3 bases, with 10 bases between them. The DNA of the CDR3 is TGTGCCATCAGTGAGGGGGGAGGCAAAGAGACCCAGTACTTC. Residues: CAISEGGGKETQYF.

The chain recombines TRBV9 with TRBJ2-1, with D possibly called TRBD1 or TRBD2 (7 bases each). The CDR3 length is 19 residues. CDR1 and CDR2 from the germline V gene are SGDLS and YYNGEE. V was shortened by 0 bases and J by 2 bases, with 21 bases between the two germline ends. Here the CDR3 reads CASSVEAGGVVAAYNEQFF. The CDR3 nucleotides are TGTGCCAGCAGCGTAGAGGCAGGGGGGGTGGTAGCGGCCTACAATGAGCAGTTCTTC.

In its sample, this clone was seen a few times. Within the sample, other DNA sequences also encode this same CDR3. This sequence joins TRBV19 and TRBJ1-5, with D uncertain. The germline V gene has CDR1 LNHDA and CDR2 SQIVND (reference sequence). Trimming left V 1 base short and J 0 bases short, with 7 bases between. The CDR3 spans 15 residues. This CDR3 reads CASSIGGYSNQPQHF. The CDR3 DNA follows: TGTGCCAGTAGTATAGGCGGGTATAGCAATCAGCCCCAGCATTTT.

The chain is built from TRBV5-4 and TRBJ1-1; TRBD1 might be the D (6 bases). V lost 4 bases to trimming and J lost 2 bases, with 15 bases between them. This CDR3 comprises 15 residues. Germline V gene lookup returns CDR1 SGHNT and CDR2 YYREEE (reference sequence). The CDR3 is CASSLTDRQNTEAFF. The CDR3 DNA reads TGTGCCAGCAGCCTTACCGACAGGCAAAACACTGAAGCTTTCTTT.

This clone was seen more than once but under ten times. The V gene is TRBV29-1, the J gene TRBJ1-1; no definite D call. The V end lost 1 base, the J end lost 0 bases, and 9 bases lay between the germline ends. The V gene's germline CDR1 is SQVTM and CDR2 ANQGSEA. This CDR3 comprises 14 residues. CDR3 amino acids: CSVEVPGMNTEAFF. The CDR3 nucleotides read TGCAGCGTTGAAGTTCCGGGCATGAACACTGAAGCTTTCTTT. Full variable domain (outside the CDR3, taken from reference TRBV29-1 and TRBJ1-1): SAVISQKPSRDICQRGTSLTIQCQVDSQVTMMFWYRQQPGQSLTLIATANQGSEATYESGFVIDKFPISRPNLTFSTLTVSNMSPEDSSIYLCSVEVPGMNTEAFFGQGTRLTVV.